Below, one T cell receptor beta chain is given with its context. The assay was immunoSEQ multiplex PCR, and TCRdb's table has in-frame clones only and misses some. The table has 150,000 to 180,000 clones, over 65% seen once. The CDR3 is 17 residues long. Trimming at V came to 6 bases and at J to 8 bases, leaving 10 bases not matched to a gene. Germline V gene sequence: CDR1 SNHLY, CDR2 FYNNEI. This specimen belongs to a study of blood T cell repertoires in COVID-19. The receptor was isolated from a man older than 75 with acute or convalescent COVID-19. The chain uses TRBV2 and TRBJ2-4; 16 bases agree with TRBD2. Material for sequencing was peripheral blood. This CDR3 is CASSSGLAGGALDIQYF. The CDR3 DNA is TGTGCCAGCAGCTCGGGACTAGCGGGGGGGGCCCTGGACATTCAGTACTTC.